One sample yielded the 8 T cell receptor beta chains listed below, sequenced in a study of blood T cell repertoires in COVID-19. Produced via immunoSEQ multiplex PCR; TCRdb's table is partial and in-frame only. The sample carries roughly 120,000 clones, over 65% recorded once. The sequenced material came from peripheral blood. These receptor sequences come from a man aged 25 to 40 with acute or convalescent COVID-19.

The rearrangement joins TRBV6-1 to TRBJ2-3; no clear D gene. Germline values: CDR1 MNHNS, CDR2 SASEGT. V lost 7 bases and J lost 4, with 12 bases in between. There are 13 residues in the CDR3. The CDR3 bases are TGTGCCAGCACCTCCGTCGGAGCAGATACGCAGTATTTT. It yields the protein CASTSVGADTQYF.

The rearrangement joins TRBV13 to TRBJ2-1; 8 bases fit TRBD2. There are 16 residues in the CDR3. Germline values: CDR1 PRHDT, CDR2 FYEKMQ (reference sequence). The trim removed 0 bases at V and 1 base at J, leaving 2 bases unmatched. For the CDR3, the DNA is TGTGCCAGCAGCTTAGGGCCGGGAGGGTCCTACAATGAGCAGTTCTTC. Translating it yields CASSLGPGGSYNEQFF. Looking up the rest from reference TRBV13 and TRBJ2-1 gives the full variable domain: AAGVIQSPRHLIKEKRETATLKCYPIPRHDTVYWYQQGPGQDPQFLISFYEKMQSDKGSIPDRFSAQQFSDYHSELNMSSLELGDSALYFCASSLGPGGSYNEQFFGPGTRLTVL.

The CDR3 loop is CASTPGLAVYNEQFF. Written as DNA, the CDR3 is TGTGCCAGTACCCCGGGACTAGCGGTATACAATGAGCAGTTCTTC. The chain couples TRBV19 to TRBJ2-1; TRBD2 agrees at 11 bases. Germline V gives CDR1 LNHDA, CDR2 SQIVND (reference sequence). The CDR3 covers 15 residues. Losses at the gene ends were 7 bases for V and 4 bases for J; bases not matched to a gene: 6.

This clone was counted a single time. The chain is built from TRBV6-1 and TRBJ1-5; D ambiguous. In germline, CDR1 is MNHNS, CDR2 SASEGT. V shed 0 bases and J shed 4 bases, with 7 bases lying between them. The CDR3 covers 14 residues. Here the CDR3 DNA reads TGTGCCAGCAGTGAAGCCGGGGTTAATCAGCCCCAGCATTTT. Its protein product is CASSEAGVNQPQHF.

The rearrangement uses TRBV4-2 and TRBJ2-1; 10 bases align to TRBD2. The V gene end was trimmed by 2 bases and the J gene end by 5 bases; junction bases not matched to a gene: 3. There are 15 residues in the CDR3. CDR1 is LGHNA and CDR2 is YNFKEQ in the germline V gene. For the CDR3, the DNA is TGTGCCAGCAGCCAATTTACTAGCGGGGACAATGAGCAGTTCTTC. Its translation is CASSQFTSGDNEQFF.

The J gene is TRBJ1-1, the V gene TRBV6-5; no reliable D call. CDR3 length equals 11 residues. Germline loops: CDR1 MNHEY, CDR2 SVGAGI. The V end was cut by 7 bases, the J end by 1 base, with 4 bases between. The CDR3 here is CASTGNTEAFF. CDR3 DNA sequence: TGTGCCAGCACCGGGAACACTGAAGCTTTCTTT.

The chain is built from TRBV19 and TRBJ2-7; possible D gene TRBD1, 5 bases. Germline V gene lookup returns CDR1 LNHDA and CDR2 SQIVND (reference sequence). This CDR3 is 15 amino acids long. V was clipped by 3 bases and J by 3 bases, with 15 bases between them. The CDR3: CASSIFWGAGYEQYF. DNA of the CDR3: TGTGCCAGTAGTATTTTTTGGGGCGCAGGCTACGAGCAGTACTTC. The full variable domain, with the rest looked up from reference TRBV19 and TRBJ2-7, is DGGITQSPKYLFRKEGQNVTLSCEQNLNHDAMYWYRQDPGQGLRLIYYSQIVNDFQKGDIAEGYSVSREKKESFPLTVTSAQKNPTAFYLCASSIFWGAGYEQYFGPGTRLTVT.

The chain carries TRBV5-6 and TRBJ2-2; TRBD1 is a possible D gene (7 bases). CDR1 is SGHDT and CDR2 is YYEEEE in the germline V gene. V lost 2 bases to trimming and J lost 7 bases, with 21 bases between them. The CDR3 spans 17 residues. The CDR3 nucleotides read TGTGCCAGCAGCTTAGTTGGAGGGGGCAGTGGCAGCGGGGAGCTGTTTTTT. It is translated as CASSLVGGGSGSGELFF.